The 27 T cell receptor beta chains in this list originate from one sample, sequenced in a study of T cell repertoires in cytomegalovirus infection. TCRdb redid the calling of the reads with MiXCR, one entry per CDR3 protein. The sample shows around 240,000 distinct CDR3 sequences, roughly 23% of them seen only once. Sequenced sample: CD8+ T cells from PBMCs. These receptors all stem from a human donor in good health (CMV status not recorded). Some clones in this sample may be carry-over from other donors' samples.

V is TRBV28 and J is TRBJ1-1; TRBD1 is a possible D gene (5 bases). Trimming pared 3 bases from V and 4 bases from J, leaving 12 bases between. Germline CDR1 and CDR2: MDHEN and SYDVKM. The CDR3 extends over 14 amino acids. The CDR3 coding sequence is TGTGCCAGCAGTTTCCGGATAGACAGCACTGAAGCTTTCTTT. Encoded protein: CASSFRIDSTEAFF.

The rearrangement joins TRBV20-1 to TRBJ1-5; TRBD1 matches 10 bases. Germline CDR1 is DFQATT and CDR2 is SNEGSKA (reference sequence). The CDR3 extends over 15 amino acids. Unmatched junction bases numbered 3, after V lost 3 bases and J lost 1 base. CDR3 coding DNA: TGCAGTGCTAGGGGACAGGGGTCGAGCAATCAGCCCCAGCATTTT. This codes for CSARGQGSSNQPQHF.

Only a few counts were recorded for this clonotype. The chain links TRBV2 to TRBJ2-3, with 9 bases matching TRBD2. Germline V lookup: CDR1 SNHLY, CDR2 FYNNEI. V was clipped by 8 bases and J by 5 bases; unmatched bases: 5. The CDR3 is 13 amino acids. The CDR3 loop is CASPLAGEDTQYF. The CDR3 DNA reads as TGTGCCAGCCCTTTAGCGGGGGAAGATACGCAGTATTTT. The full variable domain, rest sourced from reference TRBV2 and TRBJ2-3, is EPEVTQTPSHQVTQMGQEVILRCVPISNHLYFYWYRQILGQKVEFLVSFYNNEISEKSEIFDDQFSVERPDGSNFTLKIRSTKLEDSAMYFCASPLAGEDTQYFGPGTRLTVL.

This chain joins TRBV3-1 and TRBJ2-2, with D uncertain. The V and J ends lost 8 bases and 0 bases respectively, with 7 bases between them. The CDR3 is 13 residues long. The germline V gene has CDR1 LGHDT and CDR2 YNNKEL (reference sequence). The CDR3 spells CASVVPNTGELFF. Here the CDR3 DNA reads TGTGCCAGCGTTGTTCCGAACACCGGGGAGCTGTTTTTT. Using reference TRBV3-1 and TRBJ2-2 for the parts outside the CDR3, the full variable domain is DTAVSQTPKYLVTQMGNDKSIKCEQNLGHDTMYWYKQDSKKFLKIMFSYNNKELIINETVPNRFSPKSPDKAHLNLHINSLELGDSAVYFCASVVPNTGELFFGEGSRLTVL.

The CDR3 DNA is TGTGCCAGTAGTCCTGGGGGGGGAATCTACAATGAGCAGTTCTTC. Protein sequence: CASSPGGGIYNEQFF. The gene calls are TRBV19 and TRBJ2-1; TRBD2 matches at 7 bases. Trimming removed 5 bases from V and 3 bases from J; junction bases left unmatched: 7. CDR1 LNHDA and CDR2 SQIVND come from the germline V gene (reference sequence). CDR3 length equals 15 residues. The variable domain in full, with the rest retrieved from reference TRBV19 and TRBJ2-1, is DGGITQSPKYLFRKEGQNVTLSCEQNLNHDAMYWYRQDPGQGLRLIYYSQIVNDFQKGDIAEGYSVSREKKESFPLTVTSAQKNPTAFYLCASSPGGGIYNEQFFGPGTRLTVL.

This clonotype showed up many times. V usage is TRBV28 and J usage is TRBJ1-1; D ambiguous. V was pared by 5 bases and J by 4 bases, with 11 bases between. Germline CDR1 and CDR2: MDHEN and SYDVKM. This CDR3 contains 13 residues. Here the CDR3 DNA reads TGTGCCAGCAGTGCCCCTGGAGGCACTGAAGCTTTCTTT. Its translation is CASSAPGGTEAFF.

This clonotype has a count of ten or more. The J gene is TRBJ2-7, the V gene TRBV11-1; tentatively, D is TRBD1 (6 bases). The CDR3 runs 17 residues. Trimming pared 5 bases from V and 1 base from J, leaving 21 bases between. Germline V gene sequence: CDR1 SGHAT, CDR2 FQDESV (reference sequence). Written as DNA, the CDR3 is TGTGCCAGCAGCGGTAACCGGGACAACTTACTTTCCTACGAGCAGTACTTC. Translated, it gives CASSGNRDNLLSYEQYF.

This clonotype came up a few times. The CDR3 reads CASSLGTSAYNEQFF. CDR3 in DNA: TGTGCCAGCAGTCTTGGGACTAGCGCTTACAATGAGCAGTTCTTC. The gene calls are TRBV28 and TRBJ2-1, with 10 bases aligning to TRBD2. The V gene end was trimmed by 5 bases and the J gene end by 4 bases; junction bases not matched to a gene: 5. CDR3 length: 15 residues. Germline lookup yields CDR1 MDHEN and CDR2 SYDVKM.

The V gene is TRBV7-8, the J gene TRBJ1-5; D might be TRBD1 (5 bases). V gave up 2 bases and J gave up 3 bases, with 14 bases separating them. The CDR3 spans 16 residues. Per germline, CDR1 SGHVS and CDR2 FQNEAQ. The CDR3 region is CASSLWTLEANQPQHF. The CDR3 region has the DNA TGTGCCAGCAGCTTATGGACACTGGAGGCCAATCAGCCCCAGCATTTT.

This clonotype has just a few counts. V is TRBV7-9 and J is TRBJ1-6; D is unclear. V was trimmed by 1 base and J by 8 bases, leaving 15 bases between them. Germline CDR1 and CDR2: SEHNR and FQNEAQ (reference sequence). This CDR3 has 16 amino acids. The DNA for the CDR3 is TGTGCCAGCAGCTTAGTGTCAGCCATCGGAGATTCACCCCTCCACTTT. It codes for CASSLVSAIGDSPLHF.

This clonotype was detected a few times. CDR3 residues: CASSVSANTEAFF. The CDR3 coding sequence is TGTGCCAGCAGCGTATCCGCGAACACTGAAGCTTTCTTT. The chain employs TRBV9 and TRBJ1-1; no clear D. Germline CDR1 reads SGDLS; CDR2 reads YYNGEE. The germline V and J ends were trimmed by 1 base and 1 base, with 5 bases remaining between them. The CDR3 runs to 13 residues. Combining the CDR3 with reference TRBV9 and TRBJ1-1 gives the whole variable domain DSGVTQTPKHLITATGQRVTLRCSPRSGDLSVYWYQQSLDQGLQFLIQYYNGEERAKGNILERFSAQQFPDLHSELNLSSLELGDSALYFCASSVSANTEAFFGQGTRLTVV.

The V and J genes are TRBV19 and TRBJ2-2; TRBD1 aligns across 7 bases. Looked up from germline, CDR1 is LNHDA and CDR2 is SQIVND (reference sequence). Trimming at V came to 5 bases and at J to 1 base, leaving 4 bases not matched to a gene. The CDR3 is made up of 15 amino acids. The CDR3 nucleotides are TGTGCCAGTAGTCTCCGACAGGGGAACACCGGGGAGCTGTTTTTT. Its translation: CASSLRQGNTGELFF.

There are many counts of this clonotype. This chain joins TRBV20-1 and TRBJ1-1, with a possible D match to TRBD1 (5 bases). Trimming stripped 6 bases from V and 3 bases from J, with 14 bases between. Germline loops: CDR1 DFQATT, CDR2 SNEGSKA (reference sequence). This CDR3 region has 13 residues. The CDR3 protein is CSARDPEDTEAFF. CDR3 in DNA: TGCAGTGCGAGGGACCCTGAGGACACTGAAGCTTTCTTT.

This clonotype was seen many times. The V and J genes are TRBV2 and TRBJ1-5; maybe TRBD1 (6 bases). This CDR3 is built from 16 residues. Germline V gene data show CDR1 as SNHLY and CDR2 as FYNNEI. The V and J ends lost 2 bases and 4 bases respectively, with 15 bases between them. CDR3 nucleotides: TGTGCCAGCAGTGAATGGGGCAGGGGAGAAAATCAGCCCCAGCATTTT. It encodes CASSEWGRGENQPQHF.

This clonotype has just a few counts. CDR3 nucleotides: TGTGCCAGCAGTGAGGGACCAGATGGCTACACCTTC. Amino acid sequence: CASSEGPDGYTF. The chain has TRBV25-1 and TRBJ1-2, with TRBD1 as a possible D gene (5 bases). Deletions cut 3 bases from V and 6 bases from J, with 8 bases between. The CDR3 length is 12 residues. The germline V gene has CDR1 MGHDK and CDR2 SYGVNS.

This sequence joins TRBV10-3 and TRBJ1-2, with 9 bases lining up with TRBD1. The trim removed 4 bases at V and 0 bases at J, leaving 3 bases unmatched. Germline assignment: CDR1 ENHRY and CDR2 SYGVKD. CDR3 length: 15 residues. As DNA, the CDR3 is TGTGCCATCAGTGCCGGGACAGGGACTAACTATGGCTACACCTTC. Encoded protein: CAISAGTGTNYGYTF.

Many counts were recorded for this clonotype. The chain carries TRBV19 and TRBJ1-5, with 7 bases identical to TRBD1. V was pared by 5 bases and J by 0 bases, with 4 bases of the junction left unmatched. The CDR3 loop spans 15 amino acids. CDR1 is LNHDA, CDR2 SQIVND, per germline (reference sequence). The CDR3 loop is CASSVGTASNQPQHF. The CDR3, as DNA: TGTGCCAGTAGTGTGGGGACAGCTAGCAATCAGCCCCAGCATTTT.

The table lists this clonotype with many counts. The J gene is TRBJ1-5, the V gene TRBV6-1; D gene unclear. CDR3 size: 14 residues. CDR1 is MNHNS and CDR2 is SASEGT in the germline V gene. V was cut by 5 bases and J by 0 bases, with 8 bases left in between. The CDR3 DNA reads as TGTGCCAGCAGTAATGACGGTAGCAATCAGCCCCAGCATTTT. Residues: CASSNDGSNQPQHF.

The CDR3 bases are TGTGCCAGCAGCCTCGACGGAACAACTAATGAAAAACTGTTTTTT. This sequence encodes CASSLDGTTNEKLFF. This sequence joins TRBV6-6 and TRBJ1-4; D gene unclear. Germline-derived CDR1 and CDR2 are MNHNY and SVGAGI (reference sequence). The length of the CDR3 is 15 residues. The V end lost 6 bases, the J end lost 0 bases, and 11 bases lay between the germline ends.

The rearrangement links TRBV4-1 to TRBJ1-3; 7 bases map to TRBD1. The V segment lost 5 bases and the J segment 3 bases; nucleotides outside the gene matches: 10. This CDR3 region has 16 residues. Germline values: CDR1 MGHRA, CDR2 YSYEKL. The CDR3 here is CASSTRQGVLGNTIYF. CDR3 in DNA: TGCGCCAGCAGCACTCGACAGGGCGTCCTTGGAAACACCATATATTTT.

This clonotype was counted only a few times. The genes are TRBV20-1 and TRBJ2-7; the D call may be TRBD1 or TRBD2 (6 bases each). Germline V lookup: CDR1 DFQATT, CDR2 SNEGSKA (reference sequence). The CDR3 length is 15 residues. The V end was cut by 1 base, the J end by 4 bases, with 17 bases between. The CDR3 DNA reads TGCAGTGCTAGAGCACGGGGGCCACGGGCTTACGAGCAGTACTTC. Translating it yields CSARARGPRAYEQYF.

The chain combines TRBV5-6 with TRBJ1-1; D unclear. This CDR3 spans 13 amino acids. The ends were cut back, 6 bases at V and 11 bases at J, with 20 bases in the middle. Germline V lookup: CDR1 SGHDT, CDR2 YYEEEE. CDR3 protein: CASTDTGLGEAFF. The CDR3 DNA sequence: TGTGCCAGCACTGATACTGGGTTGGGTGAGGCTTTCTTT.

This clonotype was seen only a few times. This chain joins TRBV28 and TRBJ1-5; D gene unclear. Deletions cut 7 bases from V and 4 bases from J, with 5 bases between. This CDR3 contains 11 residues. CDR1 and CDR2 from the germline V gene are MDHEN and SYDVKM. The CDR3 DNA is TGTGCCAGCATGGGAAATCAGCCCCAGCATTTT. Its translation: CASMGNQPQHF.

This clonotype was counted between two and nine times. The chain uses TRBV7-8 and TRBJ2-1, with 9 bases lining up with TRBD2. CDR1 SGHVS and CDR2 FQNEAQ come from the germline V gene. J gave up 7 bases and V 5 bases, and 12 bases lay outside the gene matches. This CDR3 has 16 amino acids. The CDR3: CASSPSRAGGRNEQFF. DNA for the CDR3: TGTGCCAGCAGCCCCTCGCGGGCGGGGGGGCGTAATGAGCAGTTCTTC. Looking up the rest from reference TRBV7-8 and TRBJ2-1 gives the full variable domain: GAGVSQSPRYKVAKRGQDVALRCDPISGHVSLFWYQQALGQGPEFLTYFQNEAQLDKSGLPSDRFFAERPEGSVSTLKIQRTQQEDSAVYLCASSPSRAGGRNEQFFGPGTRLTVL.

The table lists this clonotype with many counts. The rearrangement joins TRBV7-9 to TRBJ2-5, with a tentative D call TRBD1 (6 bases). The CDR3 loop spans 13 amino acids. Germline V gives CDR1 SEHNR, CDR2 FQNEAQ (reference sequence). V shed 3 bases and J shed 4 bases, with 9 bases lying between them. The DNA of the CDR3 is TGTGCCAGCAGCTTTTTACAGGGAGAGACCCAGTACTTC. The encoded protein is CASSFLQGETQYF.

This clonotype has at least ten counts. The chain combines TRBV7-9 with TRBJ1-2; tentatively, D is TRBD1 (5 bases). The germline CDR1 and CDR2 sequences are SEHNR and FQNEAQ (reference sequence). V was shortened by 5 bases and J by 3 bases, with 13 bases between the two germline ends. This CDR3 is 14 amino acids long. The CDR3 reads CASSVGGGDYGYTF. The CDR3 nucleotides read TGTGCCAGCAGCGTCGGCGGGGGTGACTATGGCTACACCTTC.

This clonotype was seen at least ten times. V and J are TRBV7-9 and TRBJ2-3, with D possibly matching TRBD2 (6 bases). The CDR3 is 16 amino acids. From germline, CDR1 is SEHNR and CDR2 FQNEAQ (reference sequence). The V end was cut by 5 bases, the J end by 1 base, with 16 bases between. The DNA for the CDR3 is TGTGCCAGCAGCCTAGGCGGGGATCTTGGCACAGATACGCAGTATTTT. It translates to CASSLGGDLGTDTQYF.